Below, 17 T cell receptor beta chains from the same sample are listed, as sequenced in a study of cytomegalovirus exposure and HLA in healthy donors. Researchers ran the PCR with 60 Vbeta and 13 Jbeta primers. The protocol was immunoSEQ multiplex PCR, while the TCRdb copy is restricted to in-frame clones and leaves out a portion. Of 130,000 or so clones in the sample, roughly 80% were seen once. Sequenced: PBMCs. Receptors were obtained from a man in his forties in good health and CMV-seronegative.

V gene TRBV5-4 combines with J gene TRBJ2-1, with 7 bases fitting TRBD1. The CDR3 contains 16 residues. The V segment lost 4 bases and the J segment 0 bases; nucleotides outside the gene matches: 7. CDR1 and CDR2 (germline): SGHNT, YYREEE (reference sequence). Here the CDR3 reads CASSRDSKSSYNEQFF. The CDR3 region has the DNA TGTGCCAGCAGCCGGGACAGTAAGAGCTCCTACAATGAGCAGTTCTTC.

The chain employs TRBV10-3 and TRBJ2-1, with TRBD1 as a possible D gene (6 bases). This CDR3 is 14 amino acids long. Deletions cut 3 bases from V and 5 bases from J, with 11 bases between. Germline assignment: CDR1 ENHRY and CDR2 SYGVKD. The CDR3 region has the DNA TGTGCCATCAGTGATCTACAGGGAGACAATGAGCAGTTCTTC. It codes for CAISDLQGDNEQFF.

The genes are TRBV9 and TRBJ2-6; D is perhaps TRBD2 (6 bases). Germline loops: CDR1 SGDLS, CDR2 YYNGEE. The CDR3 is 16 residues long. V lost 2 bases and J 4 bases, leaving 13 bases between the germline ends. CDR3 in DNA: TGTGCCAGCAGCGTCAGGGCGGGGACCGGGGCCAACGTCCTGACTTTC. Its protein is CASSVRAGTGANVLTF.

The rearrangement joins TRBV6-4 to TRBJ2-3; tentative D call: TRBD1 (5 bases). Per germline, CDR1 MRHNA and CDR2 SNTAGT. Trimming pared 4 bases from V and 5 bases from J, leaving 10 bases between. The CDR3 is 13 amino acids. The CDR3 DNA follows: TGTGCCAGCAGTGTGGGGCAGCTAGATACGCAGTATTTT. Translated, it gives CASSVGQLDTQYF.

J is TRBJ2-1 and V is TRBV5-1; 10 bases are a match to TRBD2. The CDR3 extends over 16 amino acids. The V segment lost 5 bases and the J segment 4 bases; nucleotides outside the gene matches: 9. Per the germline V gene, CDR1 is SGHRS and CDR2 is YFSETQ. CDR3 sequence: CASSSSGGPIYNEQFF. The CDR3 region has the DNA TGCGCCAGCAGTTCTAGCGGGGGCCCAATTTACAATGAGCAGTTCTTC. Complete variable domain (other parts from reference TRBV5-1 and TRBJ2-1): KAGVTQTPRYLIKTRGQQVTLSCSPISGHRSVSWYQQTPGQGLQFLFEYFSETQRNKGNFPGRFSGRQFSNSRSEMNVSTLELGDSALYLCASSSSGGPIYNEQFFGPGTRLTVL.

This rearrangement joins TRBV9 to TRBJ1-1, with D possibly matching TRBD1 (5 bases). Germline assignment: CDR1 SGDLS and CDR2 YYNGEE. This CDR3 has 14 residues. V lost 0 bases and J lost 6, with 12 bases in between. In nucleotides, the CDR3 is TGTGCCAGCAGCGTAGCTTGGGGGGGACCTGAAGCTTTCTTT. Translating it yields CASSVAWGGPEAFF. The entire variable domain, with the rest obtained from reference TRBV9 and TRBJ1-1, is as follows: DSGVTQTPKHLITATGQRVTLRCSPRSGDLSVYWYQQSLDQGLQFLIQYYNGEERAKGNILERFSAQQFPDLHSELNLSSLELGDSALYFCASSVAWGGPEAFFGQGTRLTVV.

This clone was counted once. In nucleotides, the CDR3 is TGTGCCAGCAGCTTCCGAGACAGGGTATTTACCGGGGAGCTGTTTTTT. Translated, it gives CASSFRDRVFTGELFF. The genes are TRBV5-6 and TRBJ2-2; 7 bases fit TRBD1. V lost 2 bases, J lost 5 bases, and 9 bases stayed unmatched. This CDR3 contains 16 residues. CDR1 is SGHDT, CDR2 YYEEEE, per germline.

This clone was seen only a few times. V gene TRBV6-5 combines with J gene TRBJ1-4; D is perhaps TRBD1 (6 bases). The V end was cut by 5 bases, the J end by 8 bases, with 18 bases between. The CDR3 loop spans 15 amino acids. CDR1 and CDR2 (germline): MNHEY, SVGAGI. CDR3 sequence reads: CASSGLQGRKEKLFF. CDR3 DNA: TGTGCCAGCAGTGGCCTACAGGGAAGAAAAGAAAAACTGTTTTTT.

CDR3 protein: CASSLVRGDYGYTF. The CDR3 coding sequence is TGTGCCAGCAGCTTAGTCAGGGGAGACTATGGCTACACCTTC. This chain uses TRBV7-2 with TRBJ1-2; maybe TRBD1 (6 bases). The CDR3 contains 14 residues. Trimming cost V 1 base and J 3 bases, with 9 bases left between them. Germline CDR1 reads SGHTA; CDR2 reads FQGNSA.

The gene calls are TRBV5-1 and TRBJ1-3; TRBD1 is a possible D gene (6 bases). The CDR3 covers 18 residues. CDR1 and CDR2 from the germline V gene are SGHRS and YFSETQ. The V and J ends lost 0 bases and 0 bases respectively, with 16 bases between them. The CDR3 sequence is CASSLVQGRGSSGNTIYF. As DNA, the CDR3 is TGCGCCAGCAGCTTGGTACAGGGTCGGGGCTCCTCTGGAAACACCATATATTTT.

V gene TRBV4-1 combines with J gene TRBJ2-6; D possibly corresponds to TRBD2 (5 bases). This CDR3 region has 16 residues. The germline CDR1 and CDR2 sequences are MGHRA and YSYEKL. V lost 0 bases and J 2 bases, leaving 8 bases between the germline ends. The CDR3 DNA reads TGCGCCAGCAGCCAAGATAAGGGAGCTGGGGCCAACGTCCTGACTTTC. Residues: CASSQDKGAGANVLTF.

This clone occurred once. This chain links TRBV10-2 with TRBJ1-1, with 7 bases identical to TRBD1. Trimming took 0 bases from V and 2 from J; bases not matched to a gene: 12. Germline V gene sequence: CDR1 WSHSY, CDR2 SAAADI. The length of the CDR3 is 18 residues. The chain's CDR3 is CASSESTTGTVGNTEAFF. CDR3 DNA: TGCGCCAGCAGTGAGTCGACTACCGGGACAGTAGGAAACACTGAAGCTTTCTTT.

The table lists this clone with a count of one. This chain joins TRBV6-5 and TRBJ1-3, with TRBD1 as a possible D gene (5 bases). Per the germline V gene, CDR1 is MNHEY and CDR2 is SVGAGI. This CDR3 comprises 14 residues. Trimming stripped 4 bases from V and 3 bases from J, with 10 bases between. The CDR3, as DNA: TGTGCCAGCAGTTCGACAGTAGGTGGAAACACCATATATTTT. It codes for CASSSTVGGNTIYF.

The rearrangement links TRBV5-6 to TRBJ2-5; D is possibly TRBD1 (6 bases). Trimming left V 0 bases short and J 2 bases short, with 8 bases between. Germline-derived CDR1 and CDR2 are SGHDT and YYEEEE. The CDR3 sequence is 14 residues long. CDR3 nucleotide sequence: TGTGCCAGCAGCTTGGGGACAGAACAAGAGACCCAGTACTTC. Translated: CASSLGTEQETQYF.

The CDR3 DNA reads TGTGCCAGCAGTGCCCAGGGGAACGAGCAGTACTTC. Protein sequence: CASSAQGNEQYF. This rearrangement joins TRBV27 to TRBJ2-7; D is possibly TRBD1 (6 bases). Trimming took off 5 bases at V and 5 bases at J, with 10 bases between the two ends. This CDR3 is built from 12 residues. Germline-derived CDR1 and CDR2 are MNHEY and SMNVEV (reference sequence).

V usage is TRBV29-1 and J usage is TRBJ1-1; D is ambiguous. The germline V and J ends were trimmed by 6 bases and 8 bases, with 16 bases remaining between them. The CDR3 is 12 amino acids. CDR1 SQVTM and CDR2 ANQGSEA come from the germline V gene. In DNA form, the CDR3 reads TGCAGCGTACCTGTATTCCCCGAGGAAGCTTTCTTT. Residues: CSVPVFPEEAFF. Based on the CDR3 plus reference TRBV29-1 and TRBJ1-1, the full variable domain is SAVISQKPSRDICQRGTSLTIQCQVDSQVTMMFWYRQQPGQSLTLIATANQGSEATYESGFVIDKFPISRPNLTFSTLTVSNMSPEDSSIYLCSVPVFPEEAFFGQGTRLTVV.

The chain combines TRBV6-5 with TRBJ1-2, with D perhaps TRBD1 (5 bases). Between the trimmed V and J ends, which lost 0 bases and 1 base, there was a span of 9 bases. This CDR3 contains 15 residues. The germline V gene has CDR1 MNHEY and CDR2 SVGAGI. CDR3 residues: CASSYSGRLNYGYTF. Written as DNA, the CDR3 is TGTGCCAGCAGTTACTCGGGGCGCCTTAACTATGGCTACACCTTC.